One sample yielded the 14 T cell receptor beta chains listed below, sequenced in a study of T cells in Graves' hyperthyroidism and ophthalmopathy. Amplification of TCR beta CDR3 regions was performed using RNA transcripts as template. The HTBI set primed first-round TCR CDR3 RT-PCR. TCRdb processed the multiplex PCR reads anew with MiXCR; each CDR3 protein has one entry. The sample carries fewer than 700,000 distinct CDR3 sequences, around 15% recorded once. Source material: blood. Source of these receptors: a young woman with Graves' hyperthyroidism.

The chain is built from TRBV9 and TRBJ1-2, with D tentatively TRBD1 (5 bases). The CDR3 spans 15 residues. V was pared by 4 bases and J by 0 bases, with 13 bases between. Germline V gene lookup returns CDR1 SGDLS and CDR2 YYNGEE. CDR3 amino acids: CASSSRDGTNYGYTF. The CDR3 nucleotides are TGTGCCAGCAGCTCGAGGGACGGAACTAACTATGGCTACACCTTC.

This rearrangement joins TRBV6-1 to TRBJ2-7; no reliable D call. CDR1 is MNHNS, CDR2 SASEGT, per germline. Between the trimmed V and J ends, which lost 5 bases and 5 bases, there was a span of 13 bases. The CDR3 sequence is 13 residues long. The CDR3, as DNA: TGTGCCAGCAGTCCCCAGAACAAGCACGAGCAGTACTTC. Its translation is CASSPQNKHEQYF.

The chain has TRBV20-1 and TRBJ1-1, with a tentative D call TRBD1 (5 bases). Trimming took off 0 bases at V and 2 bases at J, with 13 bases between the two ends. The CDR3 runs 15 residues. The germline V gene has CDR1 DFQATT and CDR2 SNEGSKA (reference sequence). The CDR3 coding sequence is TGCAGTGCTAGAGATCCGGGACGGAGAAACACTGAAGCTTTCTTT. Translation gives CSARDPGRRNTEAFF.

Ten or more counts support this clonotype. The V and J genes are TRBV27 and TRBJ2-3; 7 positions match TRBD2. The CDR3 is made up of 16 amino acids. The germline CDR1 and CDR2 sequences are MNHEY and SMNVEV (reference sequence). Trimming at V came to 6 bases and at J to 5 bases, leaving 14 bases not matched to a gene. The CDR3 protein is CASRPPGRESRDTQYF. CDR3 in DNA: TGTGCCAGCAGACCTCCAGGGCGGGAGTCCAGAGATACGCAGTATTTT.

This clonotype was counted ten times or more. This chain links TRBV12-5 with TRBJ1-2; D perhaps matches TRBD1 (5 bases). This CDR3 is built from 12 residues. Trimming removed 6 bases at V and 4 bases at J, with 9 bases between. CDR1 and CDR2 from the germline V gene are LGHNT and FRNRAP. In DNA, the CDR3 is TGTGCTAGTGGGGGGCTGGCCTATGGCTACACCTTC. Translation gives CASGGLAYGYTF.

This clonotype occurred once. A much larger clone lies a single base off, so this may be a read error. V gene TRBV2 combines with J gene TRBJ2-1; D might be TRBD2 (6 bases). CDR1 and CDR2 (germline): SNHLY, FYNNEI. CDR3 size: 15 residues. The ends were cut back, 4 bases at V and 4 bases at J, with 14 bases in the middle. CDR3: CASSVTRGLYNEQFF. In DNA, the CDR3 is TGTGCCAGCAGTGTGACTAGAGGACTATACAATGAGCAGTTCTTC.

Note on this clonotype: With a much larger clone just one base away, this may be a read error. The chain carries TRBV11-2 and TRBJ2-5; tentatively, D is TRBD1 (6 bases). V was trimmed by 6 bases and J by 4 bases, leaving 27 bases between them. In germline, CDR1 is SGHAT, CDR2 FQNNGV. The CDR3 length is 18 residues. The CDR3 here is CASSPTGAGDLGGETQYF. The DNA of the CDR3 is TGTGCCAGCAGTCCTACCGGGGCAGGGGACCTCGGAGGAGAGACCCAGTACTTC.

In this sample, this clonotype turned up a few times. This rearrangement joins TRBV4-1 to TRBJ2-3; D remains ambiguous. Germline lookup yields CDR1 MGHRA and CDR2 YSYEKL. The CDR3 totals 14 residues. Deletions cut 0 bases from V and 4 bases from J, with 8 bases between. The chain's CDR3 is CASSQDSAPDTQYF. The CDR3 DNA reads as TGCGCCAGCAGCCAAGACTCTGCGCCAGATACGCAGTATTTT.

In this sample, this clonotype turned up many times. This rearrangement joins TRBV7-8 to TRBJ1-1; no firm D call. Trimming left V 4 bases short and J 7 bases short, with 10 bases between. CDR1 SGHVS and CDR2 FQNEAQ come from the germline V gene. The CDR3 is made up of 12 amino acids. The CDR3 DNA follows: TGTGCCAGCAGCTCAGGCCCTCATGAAGCTTTCTTT. It translates to CASSSGPHEAFF.

This clonotype was detected a few times. The rearrangement joins TRBV3-1 to TRBJ1-2; D perhaps matches TRBD1 (6 bases). The CDR3 runs 14 residues. Germline values: CDR1 LGHDT, CDR2 YNNKEL (reference sequence). V gave up 2 bases and J gave up 4 bases, with 11 bases separating them. CDR3 residues: CASSQRQDLYGYTF. CDR3 sequence (DNA): TGTGCCAGCAGCCAAAGACAGGACCTCTATGGCTACACCTTC.

This clonotype was recorded a few times. V gene TRBV11-2 combines with J gene TRBJ2-5, with D perhaps matching TRBD1 or TRBD2 (7 bases each). CDR3 size: 13 residues. V shed 6 bases and J shed 7 bases, with 15 bases lying between them. Germline CDR1 SGHAT, CDR2 FQNNGV. The CDR3 here is CASRPGGGGTQYF. Written as DNA, the CDR3 is TGTGCCAGCAGACCAGGGGGGGGGGGGACCCAGTACTTC.

This clonotype was recorded a few times. The chain uses TRBV19 and TRBJ1-1; TRBD1 matches 8 bases. The CDR3 runs to 14 residues. V was clipped by 4 bases and J by 7 bases; unmatched bases: 8. CDR1 is LNHDA and CDR2 is SQIVND in the germline V gene (reference sequence). The CDR3 bases are TGTGCCAGTAGTAGGAGGACAGGGATAGGTGAAGCTTTCTTT. This gives the protein CASSRRTGIGEAFF.

J is TRBJ1-4 and V is TRBV2; the match to TRBD1 covers 9 bases. This CDR3 region has 20 residues. J lost 0 bases, V lost 5 bases, and 16 bases had no gene match. Per germline, CDR1 SNHLY and CDR2 FYNNEI. CDR3 loop: CASSLTLGDRAHATNEKLFF. CDR3 nucleotide sequence: TGTGCCAGCAGTCTTACCCTGGGGGACAGGGCCCATGCAACTAATGAAAAACTGTTTTTT. Drawing the rest from reference TRBV2 and TRBJ1-4, the complete variable domain is EPEVTQTPSHQVTQMGQEVILRCVPISNHLYFYWYRQILGQKVEFLVSFYNNEISEKSEIFDDQFSVERPDGSNFTLKIRSTKLEDSAMYFCASSLTLGDRAHATNEKLFFGSGTQLSVL.

The sample holds many counts of this clonotype. The chain joins TRBV12-3 or TRBV12-4 to TRBJ2-1, with D unclear. This CDR3 region has 17 residues. V was pared by 0 bases and J by 4 bases, with 16 bases between. CDR3 region: CASSLARTSSRYNEQFF. The DNA for the CDR3 is TGTGCCAGCAGTTTAGCGAGAACCTCGTCTAGATACAATGAGCAGTTCTTC.